This TCR beta chain was retrieved from a study of glioma-infiltrating T cells after dendritic cell vaccination. Broader study findings: Higher TCR clonality did not directly relate to longer survival.

Input was 2 to 2.5 ug genomic DNA, or all available if less. Assay used: immunoSEQ multiplex PCR; TCRdb lists only in-frame clones, some missing. The sample has tens of thousands of clones; over 65% are singletons. Remarks on this clone: Its antigen is currently unknown.

Fresh-frozen tumor tissue and more than two years of survival data were available for all. PBMC were collected before vaccination, two weeks after the third vaccination, and at progression. Germline CDR1 reads SQVTM; CDR2 reads ANQGSEA. V was cut by 7 bases and J by 2 bases, with 11 bases left in between. This CDR3 comprises 12 residues. This chain joins TRBV29-1 and TRBJ1-2; tentatively, D is TRBD1 (5 bases). The sequenced sample was blood, obtained before dendritic cell vaccination. The sequence was collected from a human donor with glioblastoma. Written as DNA, the CDR3 is TGCAGCGACGGACATCCCAACTATGGCTACACCTTC. Its protein product is CSDGHPNYGYTF.